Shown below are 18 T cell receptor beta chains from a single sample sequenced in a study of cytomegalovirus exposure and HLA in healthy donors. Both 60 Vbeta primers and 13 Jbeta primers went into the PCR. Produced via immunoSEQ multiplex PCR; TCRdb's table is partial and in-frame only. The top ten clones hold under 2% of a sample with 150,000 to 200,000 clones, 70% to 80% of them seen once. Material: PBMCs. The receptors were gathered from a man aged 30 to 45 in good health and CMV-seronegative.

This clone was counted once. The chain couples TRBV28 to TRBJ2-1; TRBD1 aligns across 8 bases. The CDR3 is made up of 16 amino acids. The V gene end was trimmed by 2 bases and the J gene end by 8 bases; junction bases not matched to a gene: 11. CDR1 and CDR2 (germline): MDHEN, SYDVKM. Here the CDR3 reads CASSLAGGSAIDEQFF. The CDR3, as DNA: TGTGCCAGCAGTTTAGCAGGGGGCTCGGCTATCGATGAGCAGTTCTTC.

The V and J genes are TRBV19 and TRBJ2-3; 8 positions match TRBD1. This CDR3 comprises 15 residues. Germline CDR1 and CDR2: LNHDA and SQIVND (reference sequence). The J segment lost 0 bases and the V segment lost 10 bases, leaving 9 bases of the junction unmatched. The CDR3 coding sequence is TGTGCCACTAAAAGGACAGGGCCTAGCACAGATACGCAGTATTTT. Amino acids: CATKRTGPSTDTQYF.

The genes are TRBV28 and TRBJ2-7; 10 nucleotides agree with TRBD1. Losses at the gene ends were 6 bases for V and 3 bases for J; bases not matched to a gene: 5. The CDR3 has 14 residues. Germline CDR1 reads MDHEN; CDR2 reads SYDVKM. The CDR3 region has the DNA TGTGCCAGCAGCGTGGACAGGGGGTACTACGAGCAGTACTTC. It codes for CASSVDRGYYEQYF.

The CDR3 nucleotides are TGTGCCATTACTAGCGGGGCCTACGAGCAGTACTTC. Translated, it gives CAITSGAYEQYF. V and J are TRBV7-2 and TRBJ2-7, with 10 bases matching TRBD2. The CDR3 contains 12 residues. The V gene's germline CDR1 is SGHTA and CDR2 FQGNSA. After removal of 10 bases from V and 2 bases from J, the junction contained 2 bases not matched to a gene.

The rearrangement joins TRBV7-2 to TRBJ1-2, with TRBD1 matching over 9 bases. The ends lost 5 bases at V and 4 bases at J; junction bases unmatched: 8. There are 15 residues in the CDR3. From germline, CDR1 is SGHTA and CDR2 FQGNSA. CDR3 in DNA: TGTGCCAGCAGCCCAATCGGGACAGGGCTCTATGGCTACACCTTC. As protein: CASSPIGTGLYGYTF. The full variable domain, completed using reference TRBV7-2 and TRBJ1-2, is GAGVSQSPSNKVTEKGKDVELRCDPISGHTALYWYRQSLGQGLEFLIYFQGNSAPDKSGLPSDRFSAERTGGSVSTLTIQRTQQEDSAVYLCASSPIGTGLYGYTFGSGTRLTVV.

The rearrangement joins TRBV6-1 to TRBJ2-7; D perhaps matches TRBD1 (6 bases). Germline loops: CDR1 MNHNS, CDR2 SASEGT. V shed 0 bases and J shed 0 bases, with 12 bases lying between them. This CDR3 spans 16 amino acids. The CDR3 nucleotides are TGTGCCAGCAGTGAAGCCTCTTGGGACACCTCCTACGAGCAGTACTTC. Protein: CASSEASWDTSYEQYF.

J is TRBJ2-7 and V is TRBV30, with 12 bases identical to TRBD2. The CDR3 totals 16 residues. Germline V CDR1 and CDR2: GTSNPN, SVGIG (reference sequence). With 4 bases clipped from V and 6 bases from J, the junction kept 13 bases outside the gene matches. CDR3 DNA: TGTGCCTGGACTAACTCCCTAGCGGGAGGGCGGGTCGAGCAGTACTTC. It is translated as CAWTNSLAGGRVEQYF.

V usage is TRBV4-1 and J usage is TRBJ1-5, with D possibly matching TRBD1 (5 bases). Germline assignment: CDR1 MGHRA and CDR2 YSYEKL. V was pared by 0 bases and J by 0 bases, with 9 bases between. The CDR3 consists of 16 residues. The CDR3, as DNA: TGCGCCAGCAGCCAAGAAGCGGGGGATAGCAATCAGCCCCAGCATTTT. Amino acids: CASSQEAGDSNQPQHF.

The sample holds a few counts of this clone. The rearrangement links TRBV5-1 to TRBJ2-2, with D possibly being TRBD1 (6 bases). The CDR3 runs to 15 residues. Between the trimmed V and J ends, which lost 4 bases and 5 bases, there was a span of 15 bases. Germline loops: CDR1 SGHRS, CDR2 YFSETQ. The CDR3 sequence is CASSQGTRGTGELFF. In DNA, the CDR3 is TGCGCCAGCAGCCAGGGGACGAGAGGGACCGGGGAGCTGTTTTTT.

The CDR3 bases are TGTGCCAGCAGTTCACCCCGGGGGGCGTTCTCCTACAATGAGCAGTTCTTC. It is translated as CASSSPRGAFSYNEQFF. V gene TRBV28 combines with J gene TRBJ2-1; possible D gene TRBD2, 7 bases. In germline, CDR1 is MDHEN, CDR2 SYDVKM. The CDR3 consists of 17 residues. The V and J ends lost 4 bases and 0 bases respectively, with 16 bases between them.

CDR3 in DNA: TGTGCCAGTAGTATTTTGGGGGCTCCATACGAGCAGTACTTC. It codes for CASSILGAPYEQYF. This sequence joins TRBV19 and TRBJ2-7; D is possibly TRBD1 (6 bases). V lost 3 bases to trimming and J lost 4 bases, with 13 bases between them. The CDR3 runs to 14 residues. Germline V gives CDR1 LNHDA, CDR2 SQIVND (reference sequence).

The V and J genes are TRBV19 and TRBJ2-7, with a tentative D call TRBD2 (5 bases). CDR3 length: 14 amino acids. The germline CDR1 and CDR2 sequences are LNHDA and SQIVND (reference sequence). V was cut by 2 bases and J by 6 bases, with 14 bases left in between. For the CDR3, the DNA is TGTGCCAGTAGTATAAAGTCGGAGGCCGCCGAGCAGTACTTC. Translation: CASSIKSEAAEQYF.

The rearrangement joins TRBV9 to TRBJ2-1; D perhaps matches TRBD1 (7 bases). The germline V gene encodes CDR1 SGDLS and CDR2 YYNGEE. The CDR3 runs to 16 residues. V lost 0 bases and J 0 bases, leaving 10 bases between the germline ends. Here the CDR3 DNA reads TGTGCCAGCAGCGTAGGCGGGGACAGCTCCTACAATGAGCAGTTCTTC. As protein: CASSVGGDSSYNEQFF.

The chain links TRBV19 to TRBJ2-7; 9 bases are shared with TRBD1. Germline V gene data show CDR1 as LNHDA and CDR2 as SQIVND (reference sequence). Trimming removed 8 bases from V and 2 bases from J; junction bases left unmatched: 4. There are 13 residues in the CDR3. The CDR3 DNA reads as TGTGCCAGTCGGGGGGACAGGGCCTACGAGCAGTACTTC. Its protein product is CASRGDRAYEQYF.

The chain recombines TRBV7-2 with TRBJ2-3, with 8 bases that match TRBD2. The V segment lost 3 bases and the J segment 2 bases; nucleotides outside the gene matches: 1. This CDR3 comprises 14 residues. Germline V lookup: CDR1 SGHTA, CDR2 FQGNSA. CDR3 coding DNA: TGTGCCAGCAGCTTTAGCGGGACCACAGATACGCAGTATTTT. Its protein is CASSFSGTTDTQYF.

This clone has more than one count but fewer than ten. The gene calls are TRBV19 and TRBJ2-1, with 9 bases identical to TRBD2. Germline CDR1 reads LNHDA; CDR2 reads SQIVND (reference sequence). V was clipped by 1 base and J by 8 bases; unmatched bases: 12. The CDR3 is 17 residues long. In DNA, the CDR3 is TGTGCCAGTAGTATAGGGGGAAGCGGGAGGCCTGGTGATGAGCAGTTCTTC. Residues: CASSIGGSGRPGDEQFF.

The CDR3 DNA reads TGTGCCAGCAGCTTAGTGCAGGGGTTGCTCACAGATACGCAGTATTTT. Its translation: CASSLVQGLLTDTQYF. The chain uses TRBV11-2 and TRBJ2-3; a weak D match, TRBD1 (6 bases). V was shortened by 1 base and J by 2 bases, with 13 bases between the two germline ends. The CDR3 has 16 amino acids. CDR1 is SGHAT, CDR2 FQNNGV, per germline.

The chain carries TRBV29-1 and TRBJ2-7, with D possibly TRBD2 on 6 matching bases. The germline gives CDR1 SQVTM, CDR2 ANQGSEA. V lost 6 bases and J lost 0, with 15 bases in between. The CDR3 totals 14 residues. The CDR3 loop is CSVQGAGSSYEQYF. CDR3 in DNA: TGCAGCGTCCAAGGGGCGGGAAGCTCCTACGAGCAGTACTTC.